The 31 T cell receptor beta chains listed next were all sequenced from one sample in a study of blood T cell repertoires in COVID-19. Libraries were prepared by immunoSEQ multiplex PCR; TCRdb keeps only in-frame clonotypes and omits some of them. Of hundreds of thousands of clones in the sample, about 92% were seen once. Sequences were obtained from PBMCs or T cells enriched from blood (not recorded which). These receptors were obtained from a man between 60 and 75 years old who had recovered from COVID-19.

This chain joins TRBV20-1 and TRBJ1-3; unclear D gene. The germline gives CDR1 DFQATT, CDR2 SNEGSKA (reference sequence). The CDR3 covers 11 residues. The V end was cut by 5 bases, the J end by 2 bases, with 4 bases between. DNA for the CDR3: TGCAGTGCTGAGGCTGGAAACACCATATATTTT. Its protein product is CSAEAGNTIYF.

Regarding this clone: A read error may produce the germline difference seen at one junction end. The V gene is TRBV29-1, the J gene TRBJ1-1; 7 positions match TRBD1. The CDR3 runs 12 residues. CDR1 is SQVTM and CDR2 is ANQGSEA in the germline V gene. The CDR3 is CSGEGGAVEAFF. CDR3 bases: TGCAGCGGTGAAGGGGGCGCGGTTGAAGCTTTCTTT.

The CDR3 is CASSQTRLRGSTDTQYF. CDR3 sequence (DNA): TGTGCCAGCAGCCAGACCCGCCTGAGGGGGAGCACAGATACGCAGTATTTT. The V call is TRBV14, the J call TRBJ2-3, with D possibly TRBD1 on 6 matching bases. The length of the CDR3 is 17 residues. V was trimmed by 3 bases and J by 0 bases, leaving 16 bases between them. CDR1 and CDR2 from the germline V gene are SGHDN and FVKESK.

The V gene is TRBV2, the J gene TRBJ1-2; no definite D call. The CDR3 covers 15 residues. V shed 2 bases and J shed 7 bases, with 17 bases lying between them. Germline CDR1 is SNHLY and CDR2 is FYNNEI. CDR3 in DNA: TGTGCCAGCAGTGAATTGATGGAGATTTCGAGTGGCTACACCTTC. It is translated as CASSELMEISSGYTF.

V and J are TRBV2 and TRBJ1-3; D gene ambiguous. Looked up from germline, CDR1 is SNHLY and CDR2 is FYNNEI. V was shortened by 1 base and J by 0 bases, with 7 bases between the two germline ends. The CDR3 covers 15 residues. In DNA form, the CDR3 reads TGTGCCAGCAGTGAAGAGGGAGGCTCTGGAAACACCATATATTTT. The encoded protein is CASSEEGGSGNTIYF. Using reference TRBV2 and TRBJ1-3 for the parts outside the CDR3, the full variable domain is EPEVTQTPSHQVTQMGQEVILRCVPISNHLYFYWYRQILGQKVEFLVSFYNNEISEKSEIFDDQFSVERPDGSNFTLKIRSTKLEDSAMYFCASSEEGGSGNTIYFGEGSWLTVV.

The chain employs TRBV4-3 and TRBJ2-3, with TRBD2 as a possible D gene (5 bases). Germline loops: CDR1 LGHNA, CDR2 YSLEER. CDR3 size: 17 residues. The V and J ends lost 0 bases and 2 bases respectively, with 15 bases between them. The CDR3 spells CASSQERAHRPTDTQYF. In DNA, the CDR3 is TGCGCCAGCAGCCAAGAGAGGGCGCATCGACCCACAGATACGCAGTATTTT.

The genes are TRBV18 and TRBJ1-4; 7 nucleotides match TRBD1. The V gene's germline CDR1 is KGHSH and CDR2 LQKENI. Trimming removed 2 bases from V and 3 bases from J; junction bases left unmatched: 6. There are 16 residues in the CDR3. The CDR3 DNA sequence: TGTGCCAGCTCACCATTCCTGGGACAGCCTAATGAAAAACTGTTTTTT. It encodes CASSPFLGQPNEKLFF.

The chain uses TRBV11-2 and TRBJ2-5; 8 bases are shared with TRBD2. Germline-derived CDR1 and CDR2 are SGHAT and FQNNGV. The CDR3 runs to 14 residues. J gave up 5 bases and V 6 bases, and 8 bases lay outside the gene matches. The CDR3 DNA follows: TGTGCCAGCAGATTCAGCGGGAGTTTTGAGACCCAGTACTTC. Its translation is CASRFSGSFETQYF.

The chain joins TRBV10-2 to TRBJ2-3; 10 bases agree with TRBD1. The CDR3 is 16 residues long. The V segment lost 8 bases and the J segment 2 bases; nucleotides outside the gene matches: 10. Germline CDR1 WSHSY, CDR2 SAAADI. The CDR3 is CASLGQGFPFTDTQYF. DNA for the CDR3: TGCGCCAGCCTGGGACAGGGGTTCCCCTTCACAGATACGCAGTATTTT.

This sequence joins TRBV7-9 and TRBJ1-1, with D uncertain. The CDR3 has 14 amino acids. The germline V gene has CDR1 SEHNR and CDR2 FQNEAQ (reference sequence). The germline V and J ends were trimmed by 5 bases and 4 bases, with 14 bases remaining between them. This CDR3 reads CASSEELSGTEAFF. For the CDR3, the DNA is TGTGCCAGCAGCGAGGAACTTAGCGGCACTGAAGCTTTCTTT.

The V call is TRBV5-6, the J call TRBJ2-7; 12 bases line up with TRBD2. V was clipped by 0 bases and J by 2 bases; unmatched bases: 3. CDR1 and CDR2 (germline): SGHDT, YYEEEE. The length of the CDR3 is 16 residues. Here the CDR3 reads CASSLGLAGETYEQYF. CDR3 nucleotides: TGTGCCAGCAGCTTGGGACTAGCGGGAGAGACCTACGAGCAGTACTTC. Supplemented by reference TRBV5-6 and TRBJ2-7, the full variable domain reads DAGVTQSPTHLIKTRGQQVTLRCSPKSGHDTVSWYQQALGQGPQFIFQYYEEEERQRGNFPDRFSGHQFPNYSSELNVNALLLGDSALYLCASSLGLAGETYEQYFGPGTRLTVT.

The chain uses TRBV7-2 and TRBJ1-2; D uncertain. V was cut by 8 bases and J by 2 bases, with 6 bases left in between. Germline-derived CDR1 and CDR2 are SGHTA and FQGNSA. CDR3 length: 11 amino acids. Written as DNA, the CDR3 is TGTGCCAGCGAACAGAACTATGGCTACACCTTC. Translated, it gives CASEQNYGYTF.

This chain uses TRBV3-1 (or the pseudogene TRBV3-2) with TRBJ1-1; D perhaps matches TRBD1 (6 bases). The CDR3 is 17 amino acids. The germline V gene encodes CDR1 LGHDT and CDR2 YNNKEL (reference sequence). Trimming took 1 base from V and 0 from J, leaving 15 bases between them. The CDR3 bases are TGTGCCAGCAGCCAAGGGTCACAGGGAACTATGAACACTGAAGCTTTCTTT. It specifies CASSQGSQGTMNTEAFF.

This chain links TRBV5-4 with TRBJ2-7; 11 bases align to TRBD2. From germline, CDR1 is SGHNT and CDR2 YYREEE (reference sequence). V dropped 2 bases and J dropped 5; count of bases not matched to a gene: 6. The CDR3 consists of 15 residues. DNA of the CDR3: TGTGCCAGCAGCTTTCTAGCGGGAGGTCTCAACGAGCAGTACTTC. Encoded protein: CASSFLAGGLNEQYF.

V is TRBV19 and J is TRBJ1-5; no clear D. CDR3 length: 14 residues. Germline loops: CDR1 LNHDA, CDR2 SQIVND (reference sequence). V shed 7 bases and J shed 0 bases, with 10 bases lying between them. The CDR3 here is CASNRLYSNQPQHF. The CDR3 DNA reads as TGTGCCAGTAATAGACTGTATAGCAATCAGCCCCAGCATTTT.

The V call is TRBV5-1, the J call TRBJ2-1; TRBD1 agrees at 12 bases. J lost 6 bases, V lost 3 bases, and 10 bases had no gene match. Germline-derived CDR1 and CDR2 are SGHRS and YFSETQ. The length of the CDR3 is 17 residues. This CDR3 is CASSSKTGTGGFNEQFF. In nucleotides, the CDR3 is TGCGCCAGCAGCTCTAAGACAGGGACAGGGGGCTTCAATGAGCAGTTCTTC.

V usage is TRBV9 and J usage is TRBJ2-7, with TRBD2 matching over 8 bases. This CDR3 region has 17 residues. Germline V lookup: CDR1 SGDLS, CDR2 YYNGEE. V gave up 4 bases and J gave up 6 bases; unmatched junction bases: 18. The CDR3 region has the DNA TGTGCCAGCAGCCCCAGGGAAGCGGGAGCTGTGATCGGCGAGCAGTACTTC. This gives the protein CASSPREAGAVIGEQYF.

This clone was seen only once. The J gene is TRBJ2-3, the V gene TRBV12-5; D is possibly TRBD1 (6 bases). Germline V CDR1 and CDR2: LGHNT, FRNRAP. CDR3 size: 13 residues. The V end lost 5 bases, the J end lost 4 bases, and 10 bases lay between the germline ends. The CDR3 coding sequence is TGTGCTAGTGGTGCCTACAGGGCAGATACGCAGTATTTT. Translating it yields CASGAYRADTQYF.

This chain uses TRBV7-6 with TRBJ1-2, with TRBD1 as a possible D gene (6 bases). V was clipped by 2 bases and J by 8 bases, with 15 bases between them. Germline CDR1 SGHVS, CDR2 FNYEAQ. This CDR3 spans 14 amino acids. In DNA, the CDR3 is TGTGCCAGCAGCTTAAAGGACAGACTATGCGGCTACACCTTC. This translates into CASSLKDRLCGYTF.

The chain combines TRBV24-1 with TRBJ2-5; D is possibly TRBD2 (5 bases). Trimming cost V 8 bases and J 9 bases, with 27 bases left between them. This CDR3 is built from 16 residues. Germline CDR1 reads KGHDR; CDR2 reads SFDVKD. For the CDR3, the DNA is TGTGCCACCATCTGTAGCGTCTTGGGTATAGAAGATGCCCAGTACTTC. Protein: CATICSVLGIEDAQYF.

The rearrangement links TRBV9 to TRBJ1-2; TRBD1 aligns across 7 bases. The length of the CDR3 is 15 residues. CDR1 SGDLS and CDR2 YYNGEE come from the germline V gene. V shed 3 bases and J 8 bases; nucleotides not matched to a gene: 13. The CDR3 loop is CASSALGTDSLGYTF. CDR3 coding DNA: TGTGCCAGCAGCGCCCTCGGGACAGACTCCCTGGGCTACACCTTC.

This clone has a handful of counts. CDR3 nucleotide sequence: TGCAGCGTTGGTACAGGGGGATCCCCAGATACGCAGTATTTT. Its translation: CSVGTGGSPDTQYF. This sequence joins TRBV29-1 and TRBJ2-3; 8 nucleotides align to TRBD1. J was trimmed by 4 bases and V by 4 bases; bases with no gene match: 7. Germline V CDR1 and CDR2: SQVTM, ANQGSEA. This CDR3 has 14 amino acids.

The V and J genes are TRBV12-3 or TRBV12-4 and TRBJ2-1; D might be TRBD1 (5 bases). V was trimmed by 3 bases and J by 6 bases, leaving 9 bases between them. The CDR3 runs 13 residues. The CDR3 DNA is TGTGCCAGCAGTTTTCTCAGGGTCAATGAGCAGTTCTTC. Translation gives CASSFLRVNEQFF.

This clone was seen only a few times. The chain has TRBV2 and TRBJ1-1; D unresolved. The CDR3 loop spans 14 amino acids. The ends were cut back, 4 bases at V and 1 base at J, with 10 bases in the middle. Looked up from germline, CDR1 is SNHLY and CDR2 is FYNNEI. As DNA, the CDR3 is TGTGCCAGCAGTGCCGGGGAGTGGAACACTGAAGCTTTCTTT. Its translation is CASSAGEWNTEAFF.

A few counts support this clone. This chain joins TRBV5-1 and TRBJ1-2; D is possibly TRBD1 (6 bases). Germline values: CDR1 SGHRS, CDR2 YFSETQ. Trimming took 0 bases from V and 4 from J, leaving 16 bases between them. The CDR3 contains 16 residues. The CDR3 loop is CASSLAGRTVFYGYTF. The CDR3 nucleotides read TGCGCCAGCAGCTTGGCCGGCCGGACAGTCTTCTATGGCTACACCTTC.

The CDR3 region has the DNA TGTGCCAGCGCCGCCGTCTTGACAGGGGTCGAAGCTTTCTTT. It encodes CASAAVLTGVEAFF. The rearrangement joins TRBV9 to TRBJ1-1, with TRBD1 identical over 8 bases. Looked up from germline, CDR1 is SGDLS and CDR2 is YYNGEE. The CDR3 extends over 14 amino acids. V lost 7 bases to trimming and J lost 8 bases; unmatched junction nucleotides: 13.

The chain recombines TRBV5-1 with TRBJ2-2; 7 positions agree with TRBD1. Germline V gene lookup returns CDR1 SGHRS and CDR2 YFSETQ. CDR3 size: 14 residues. The J segment lost 6 bases and the V segment lost 4 bases, leaving 6 bases of the junction unmatched. The CDR3 here is CASSQGTAAGELFF. In nucleotides, the CDR3 is TGCGCCAGCAGCCAAGGGACAGCGGCCGGGGAGCTGTTTTTT.

This clone has a single count. The chain links TRBV10-3 to TRBJ1-3; D perhaps matches TRBD1 (6 bases). Germline CDR1 and CDR2: ENHRY and SYGVKD. Trimming shortened V by 7 bases and J by 0 bases, and 13 bases separated the two germline ends. This CDR3 comprises 15 residues. The CDR3 nucleotides read TGTGCCATCAACCCCGGGACACGCTCTGGAAACACCATATATTTT. Translation: CAINPGTRSGNTIYF.

The chain uses TRBV25-1 and TRBJ1-4; D might be TRBD1 (6 bases). The germline CDR1 and CDR2 sequences are MGHDK and SYGVNS. The CDR3 is made up of 18 amino acids. The V gene lost 1 base and the J gene lost 3 bases, with 18 bases spanning the gap. Written as DNA, the CDR3 is TGTGCCAGCAGTGAATCTTTCGCCGAGAGGGGGTCTAATGAAAAACTGTTTTTT. This encodes CASSESFAERGSNEKLFF.

This clone has only one observation. DNA for the CDR3: TGTGCCAGTCAAAAAGGAGGGGGCAATCAGCCCCAGCATTTT. Protein product: CASQKGGGNQPQHF. The chain combines TRBV19 with TRBJ1-5; a weak D match, TRBD1 (5 bases). CDR1 and CDR2 from the germline V gene are LNHDA and SQIVND (reference sequence). The CDR3 totals 14 residues. Trimming pared 8 bases from V and 2 bases from J, leaving 13 bases between.

This rearrangement joins TRBV7-8 to TRBJ2-7; D possibly corresponds to TRBD2 (6 bases). Germline CDR1 and CDR2: SGHVS and FQNEAQ. CDR3 length: 14 residues. The ends were cut back, 1 base at V and 6 bases at J, with 13 bases in the middle. This CDR3 reads CASSLGRVGGEQYF. The CDR3, as DNA: TGTGCCAGCAGCTTAGGTAGGGTCGGGGGCGAGCAGTACTTC.